Below are 10 T cell receptor beta chains sequenced from a single sample in a study of cytomegalovirus exposure and HLA in healthy donors. Assay used: immunoSEQ multiplex PCR; TCRdb lists only in-frame clones, some missing. The sample contains 150,000 or so clones, approximately 89% of which appear only once. The sequenced material came from PBMCs. The receptors derive from a woman younger than 35 in good health and CMV-seropositive.

The chain links TRBV6-6 to TRBJ1-5; D gene uncertain. The ends were cut back, 4 bases at V and 4 bases at J, with 5 bases in the middle. This CDR3 region has 12 residues. From germline, CDR1 is MNHNY and CDR2 SVGAGI (reference sequence). As DNA, the CDR3 is TGTGCCAGCAGTTCCCCGAATCAGCCCCAGCATTTT. This codes for CASSSPNQPQHF.

This chain links TRBV5-6 with TRBJ1-1, with TRBD1 matching over 10 bases. From germline, CDR1 is SGHDT and CDR2 YYEEEE. This CDR3 contains 17 residues. Unmatched junction bases numbered 12, after V lost 4 bases and J lost 3 bases. CDR3 coding DNA: TGTGCCAGCAGCCCCCAGACAGGGGGCGGATTTTACACTGAAGCTTTCTTT. It specifies CASSPQTGGGFYTEAFF.

The chain links TRBV7-9 to TRBJ2-7; TRBD2 matches at 7 bases. V shed 8 bases, J shed 3 bases, and the junction held 7 bases outside the gene matches. Germline CDR1 is SEHNR and CDR2 is FQNEAQ (reference sequence). This CDR3 is 13 amino acids long. The DNA of the CDR3 is TGTGCCAGCGGGGGGGATATCGTCTACGAGCAGTACTTC. It encodes CASGGDIVYEQYF.

The chain uses TRBV7-2 and TRBJ1-1; no clear D gene. V was trimmed by 3 bases and J by 0 bases, leaving 11 bases between them. Germline-derived CDR1 and CDR2 are SGHTA and FQGNSA. This CDR3 spans 15 amino acids. CDR3 loop: CASSFAGTVNTEAFF. The DNA of the CDR3 is TGTGCCAGCAGCTTTGCAGGAACGGTGAACACTGAAGCTTTCTTT. Looking up the rest from reference TRBV7-2 and TRBJ1-1 gives the full variable domain: GAGVSQSPSNKVTEKGKDVELRCDPISGHTALYWYRQSLGQGLEFLIYFQGNSAPDKSGLPSDRFSAERTGGSVSTLTIQRTQQEDSAVYLCASSFAGTVNTEAFFGQGTRLTVV.

This rearrangement joins TRBV11-3 to TRBJ2-7; a possible D gene is TRBD1 (6 bases). Germline CDR1 is SGHNT and CDR2 is YENEEA. The V end was cut by 4 bases, the J end by 1 base, with 8 bases between. The CDR3 is 13 residues long. In DNA form, the CDR3 reads TGTGCCAGCAGCTCGACAGGTTCCTACGAGCAGTACTTC. It translates to CASSSTGSYEQYF.

As regards this clone: Other DNA variants within this sample encode the same CDR3. V is TRBV19 and J is TRBJ2-7, with 10 bases lining up with TRBD1. The J segment lost 3 bases and the V segment lost 6 bases, leaving 2 bases of the junction unmatched. The CDR3 sequence is 13 residues long. Germline assignment: CDR1 LNHDA and CDR2 SQIVND (reference sequence). As DNA, the CDR3 is TGTGCCAGTAGCGGACAGGGGGGCTACGAGCAGTACTTC. This sequence encodes CASSGQGGYEQYF.

J is TRBJ2-7 and V is TRBV4-2; possible D gene TRBD2, 6 bases. The CDR3 loop spans 14 amino acids. CDR1 LGHNA and CDR2 YNFKEQ come from the germline V gene. The germline V and J ends were trimmed by 1 base and 2 bases, with 9 bases remaining between them. The CDR3 bases are TGTGCCAGCAGCCAAGGGACTATAGCCTACGAGCAGTACTTC. As protein: CASSQGTIAYEQYF.

This clone showed up just once. The chain recombines TRBV7-2 with TRBJ2-2; 8 positions agree with TRBD1. The germline V gene has CDR1 SGHTA and CDR2 FQGNSA. V was clipped by 5 bases and J by 3 bases; unmatched bases: 5. This CDR3 has 15 amino acids. The CDR3 bases are TGTGCCAGCAGCCTCAGGGGGCAGGACACCGGGGAGCTGTTTTTT. Translating it yields CASSLRGQDTGELFF.

The chain combines TRBV4-2 with TRBJ2-1, with 7 bases matching TRBD2. This CDR3 is 15 amino acids long. Losses at the gene ends were 1 base for V and 5 bases for J; bases not matched to a gene: 5. CDR1 and CDR2 (germline): LGHNA, YNFKEQ. The CDR3 sequence: CASSQGDYANNEQFF. CDR3 in DNA: TGTGCCAGCAGCCAAGGGGACTACGCGAACAATGAGCAGTTCTTC.

The chain has TRBV11-2 and TRBJ1-2, with 7 nucleotides matching TRBD1. The CDR3 has 13 residues. J gave up 6 bases and V 3 bases, and 4 bases lay outside the gene matches. CDR1 and CDR2 (germline): SGHAT, FQNNGV. CDR3 DNA: TGTGCCAGCAGCTTGGGACAGCAAAATGGCTACACCTTC. Translated: CASSLGQQNGYTF.